A single sample is the source of the 17 T cell receptor beta chains below, sequenced in a study of metastatic and nonmetastatic thyroid tumors (dated by TCRdb to between 2020 and 2021). Receptor amplification or capture employed PCR. Sequenced using an Illumina HiSeq 4000. TCRdb handled the public reads itself, with Q25 trimming in fastp and clone calling in MiXCR, and kept productive beta chains. This sample is represented by 64,000 or so clones; roughly 16% of them were singletons. The ten biggest clones cover less than 9.5% of the sample. None of the patients had been given any treatment before thyroid surgery. Sequenced input: blood. The receptors were gathered from a male donor with papillary thyroid cancer or a benign thyroid nodule (not recorded which). Some clones in this sample may be carry-over from other donors' samples.

This clone has a count of ten or more. As DNA, the CDR3 is TGCGCCAGCAGCCAAGATTTGGCTGGGGCCAACGTCCTGACTTTC. Protein product: CASSQDLAGANVLTF. The chain employs TRBV4-3 and TRBJ2-6; D is ambiguous. This CDR3 region has 15 residues. Looked up from germline, CDR1 is LGHNA and CDR2 is YSLEER. V lost 0 bases and J 2 bases, leaving 5 bases between the germline ends.

This clone was seen repeatedly, ten times or more. This chain joins TRBV6-1 and TRBJ1-2, with 8 bases identical to TRBD1. V was pared by 1 base and J by 5 bases, with 12 bases of the junction left unmatched. This CDR3 has 17 residues. Germline assignment: CDR1 MNHNS and CDR2 SASEGT. This CDR3 is CASSEGEGDRPSYGYTF. Here the CDR3 DNA reads TGTGCCAGCAGTGAAGGGGAGGGGGACAGGCCTTCTTATGGCTACACCTTC.

This clone was seen ten or more times. DNA of the CDR3: TGTGCCAGCAGCCAAATACCGGGCCCACTGAAGCTGTTTTTT. Encoded protein: CASSQIPGPLKLFF. The gene calls are TRBV7-9 and TRBJ2-2; D ambiguous. CDR1 and CDR2 from the germline V gene are SEHNR and FQNEAQ (reference sequence). The V end lost 5 bases, the J end lost 12 bases, and 19 bases lay between the germline ends. This CDR3 contains 14 residues. The full variable domain, in which reference TRBV7-9 and TRBJ2-2 provide the parts outside the CDR3, is DTGVSQNPRHKITKRGQNVTFRCDPISEHNRLYWYRQTLGQGPEFLTYFQNEAQLEKSRLLSDRFSAERPKGSFSTLEIQRTEQGDSAMYLCASSQIPGPLKLFFGEGSRLTVL.

This clone was detected ten times or more. V and J are TRBV28 and TRBJ2-2, with 11 nucleotides matching TRBD2. The CDR3 is 21 amino acids. The ends lost 2 bases at V and 1 base at J; junction bases unmatched: 15. Germline CDR1 and CDR2: MDHEN and SYDVKM. The CDR3, as DNA: TGTGCCAGCAGTTTAAATATCGAGTTAACTAGCGGGGGCCGGAACACCGGGGAGCTGTTTTTT. Encoded protein: CASSLNIELTSGGRNTGELFF.

V is TRBV28 and J is TRBJ2-7; D possibly uses TRBD1 or TRBD2 (6 bases each). V was trimmed by 4 bases and J by 6 bases, leaving 13 bases between them. This CDR3 contains 13 residues. Germline V gene lookup returns CDR1 MDHEN and CDR2 SYDVKM. CDR3 sequence: CASSSRGTSEQYF. The DNA of the CDR3 is TGTGCCAGCAGTTCACGGGGGACAAGCGAGCAGTACTTC.

The table lists this clone with many counts. The J gene is TRBJ2-7, the V gene TRBV7-2; TRBD1 matches 9 bases. The CDR3 extends over 14 amino acids. V lost 5 bases, J lost 5 bases, and 7 bases stayed unmatched. CDR1 SGHTA and CDR2 FQGNSA come from the germline V gene. For the CDR3, the DNA is TGTGCCAGCAGCCACGGGACAGGGTCGAACGAGCAGTACTTC. It is translated as CASSHGTGSNEQYF. Drawing the rest from reference TRBV7-2 and TRBJ2-7, the complete variable domain is GAGVSQSPSNKVTEKGKDVELRCDPISGHTALYWYRQSLGQGLEFLIYFQGNSAPDKSGLPSDRFSAERTGGSVSTLTIQRTQQEDSAVYLCASSHGTGSNEQYFGPGTRLTVT.

V is TRBV15 and J is TRBJ2-6; unclear D gene. Germline CDR1 LNHNV, CDR2 YYDKDF (reference sequence). This CDR3 has 19 amino acids. Trimming cost V 3 bases and J 2 bases, with 20 bases left between them. The DNA for the CDR3 is TGTGCCACCAGCAGGGTAGGACGGTTAGGTGGCACTGGGGCCAACGTCCTGACTTTC. It specifies CATSRVGRLGGTGANVLTF.

Sample share makes this clone medium-sized. This sample also contains other DNA sequences that code for the same CDR3. This chain links TRBV6-1 with TRBJ2-7; the D is unclear. V was trimmed by 2 bases and J by 2 bases, leaving 7 bases between them. The V gene's germline CDR1 is MNHNS and CDR2 SASEGT. The CDR3 is 13 amino acids. The CDR3 reads CASSERGAYEQYF. CDR3 in DNA: TGTGCCAGCAGTGAACGCGGAGCCTACGAGCAGTACTTC.

Details on this clone: A junction end diverges from the germline sequence, so it may reflect a read error. This chain links TRBV28 with TRBJ1-5; D unclear. The germline V gene encodes CDR1 MDHEN and CDR2 SYDVKM. CDR3 length: 15 residues. CDR3 coding DNA: TGTGCCAGCAAAGTGACCGCCACCAGCAATCAGCCCCAACATTTT. Its translation is CASKVTATSNQPQHF.

This clone was counted many times. For the CDR3, the DNA is TGTGCCAGCAGCTTAACAGGGAGCTCCTATAATTCACCCCTCCACTTT. This translates into CASSLTGSSYNSPLHF. V usage is TRBV28 and J usage is TRBJ1-6; possibly TRBD1 for D (6 bases). V lost 6 bases and J 0 bases, leaving 12 bases between the germline ends. The CDR3 consists of 16 residues. Per the germline V gene, CDR1 is MDHEN and CDR2 is SYDVKM.

Remarks on this clone: The sample holds other DNA sequences that translate to the same CDR3. The CDR3 bases are TGTGCCAGCAGCTCAAGGGAAAACTATGGCTACACCTTC. Translating gives CASSSRENYGYTF. V gene TRBV12-3 or TRBV12-4 combines with J gene TRBJ1-2; D is ambiguous. This CDR3 contains 13 residues. V gave up 6 bases and J gave up 2 bases, with 10 bases separating them.

In its sample, this clone is medium-sized. The chain is built from TRBV6-5 and TRBJ2-1; D might be TRBD2 (5 bases). Trimming left V 2 bases short and J 5 bases short, with 13 bases between. This CDR3 comprises 15 residues. Germline V gene lookup returns CDR1 MNHEY and CDR2 SVGAGI. The CDR3: CASSYASEVHNEQFF. CDR3 DNA sequence: TGTGCCAGCAGTTACGCCTCGGAGGTTCACAATGAGCAGTTCTTC.

This clone has a handful of counts. A junction end diverges from the germline sequence, so it may reflect a read error. The V and J genes are TRBV6-1 and TRBJ2-2, with a weak D call TRBD2 (5 bases). Germline V gene data show CDR1 as MNHNS and CDR2 as SASEGT. The CDR3 is made up of 14 amino acids. CDR3 in amino acids: CAISEAVCSGELFF. The CDR3 DNA is TGTGCCATCAGTGAAGCGGTGTGTAGCGGGGAGCTGTTTTTT.

V and J are TRBV5-1 and TRBJ2-1; TRBD2 aligns across 8 bases. Trimming took 2 bases from V and 8 from J; bases not matched to a gene: 3. This CDR3 contains 13 residues. Germline V gene sequence: CDR1 SGHRS, CDR2 YFSETQ. The CDR3 DNA reads TGCGCCAGCAGCTTTAGCGGGGAACATGAGCAGTTCTTC. Translated, it gives CASSFSGEHEQFF.

This clone has only a few counts. The chain employs TRBV2 and TRBJ2-5, with 11 positions matching TRBD1. Per germline, CDR1 SNHLY and CDR2 FYNNEI. With 4 bases clipped from V and 4 bases from J, the junction kept 5 bases outside the gene matches. This CDR3 has 15 residues. The CDR3, as DNA: TGTGCCAGCAGTGCCGGACAGGGGGCGGGAGAGACCCAGTACTTC. Amino acid sequence: CASSAGQGAGETQYF.

Many counts were recorded for this clone. The gene calls are TRBV30 and TRBJ2-7; 7 bases are shared with TRBD1. V shed 5 bases, J shed 6 bases, and the junction held 7 bases outside the gene matches. The germline V gene has CDR1 GTSNPN and CDR2 SVGIG (reference sequence). The CDR3 is 12 residues long. The chain's CDR3 is CAWSMNRGEQYV. The CDR3 region has the DNA TGTGCCTGGTCAATGAACAGGGGCGAGCAGTACGTC.

V usage is TRBV7-3 and J usage is TRBJ2-3; a weak D match, TRBD1 (5 bases). V lost 7 bases and J 1 base, leaving 21 bases between the germline ends. From germline, CDR1 is SGHTA and CDR2 FQGTGA. The CDR3 has 17 amino acids. The CDR3 is CASILTGATWGTDTQYF. The CDR3 DNA is TGTGCCAGCATCCTAACAGGTGCTACCTGGGGCACAGATACGCAGTATTTT.